Listed here are 19 T cell receptor beta chains from one sample, sequenced in a study of beta chain features in type 1 diabetes. Study-wide results and limits: Type 1 diabetes patients had TCRB CDR3s that were shorter (moderately but significantly so) in all four CD4+ subsets.

For these TCRs, the target antigens are not known. Sequencing targeted expressed TCRB transcripts, as all isolated RNA had been reverse transcribed. Clones were sequenced by immunoSEQ multiplex PCR, and TCRdb holds only the in-frame ones, with some missing. The sample has a few hundred thousand clones, roughly 14% seen once. Sequenced material: naive CD4+ T cells from blood. Receptors were obtained from a woman in her late teens or twenties with type 1 diabetes.

This clone was detected many times. The chain employs TRBV29-1 and TRBJ2-5; no clear D. Per the germline V gene, CDR1 is SQVTM and CDR2 is ANQGSEA. The CDR3 contains 11 residues. V lost 2 bases and J 4 bases, leaving 5 bases between the germline ends. The CDR3 DNA reads as TGCAGCGTTGAACCGTCAGAGACCCAGTACTTC. Translated, it gives CSVEPSETQYF.

This clone was recorded a few times. The chain employs TRBV4-1 and TRBJ2-1, with a possible D match to TRBD2 (5 bases). CDR3 length equals 17 residues. V gave up 4 bases and J gave up 2 bases, with 18 bases separating them. The germline V gene encodes CDR1 MGHRA and CDR2 YSYEKL. This CDR3 is CASSRYASGNTYNEQFF. The DNA of the CDR3 is TGCGCCAGCAGCCGTTACGCCAGCGGCAACACCTACAATGAGCAGTTCTTC.

The table lists this clone with a few counts. The genes are TRBV7-9 and TRBJ1-2; D gene uncertain. The CDR3 length is 13 residues. V gave up 7 bases and J gave up 8 bases, with 17 bases separating them. Per the germline V gene, CDR1 is SEHNR and CDR2 is FQNEAQ (reference sequence). This CDR3 reads CASTPAGQMGYTF. For the CDR3, the DNA is TGTGCCAGCACCCCCGCGGGCCAAATGGGCTACACCTTC.

This chain uses TRBV2 with TRBJ2-5; D perhaps matches TRBD2 (5 bases). Looked up from germline, CDR1 is SNHLY and CDR2 is FYNNEI. CDR3 length equals 12 residues. V was shortened by 6 bases and J by 5 bases, with 10 bases between the two germline ends. For the CDR3, the DNA is TGTGCCAGCAGCGGGGTCGGGGAGACCCAGTACTTC. Its protein product is CASSGVGETQYF. Filled out from reference TRBV2 and TRBJ2-5, the complete variable domain reads EPEVTQTPSHQVTQMGQEVILRCVPISNHLYFYWYRQILGQKVEFLVSFYNNEISEKSEIFDDQFSVERPDGSNFTLKIRSTKLEDSAMYFCASSGVGETQYFGPGTRLLVL.

This clone has a handful of counts. V and J are TRBV6-5 and TRBJ2-7; 7 nucleotides align to TRBD2. The J segment lost 6 bases and the V segment lost 2 bases, leaving 4 bases of the junction unmatched. This CDR3 spans 13 amino acids. Germline CDR1 and CDR2: MNHEY and SVGAGI. CDR3 region: CASSYAAGAEQYV. CDR3 sequence (DNA): TGTGCCAGCAGTTACGCGGCGGGAGCCGAGCAGTACGTC.

V is TRBV30 and J is TRBJ2-5; 12 nucleotides agree with TRBD2. The CDR3 totals 15 residues. V lost 4 bases to trimming and J lost 2 bases; unmatched junction nucleotides: 5. Germline V lookup: CDR1 GTSNPN, CDR2 SVGIG (reference sequence). DNA of the CDR3: TGTGCCTGGACCAAGACTAGCGGGAGACAAGAGACCCAGTACTTC. Translating it yields CAWTKTSGRQETQYF.

This clone was seen a few times. The rearrangement uses TRBV25-1 and TRBJ2-6; D is perhaps TRBD2 (6 bases). Germline lookup yields CDR1 MGHDK and CDR2 SYGVNS. The CDR3 extends over 18 amino acids. The V gene lost 1 base and the J gene lost 0 bases, with 13 bases spanning the gap. Here the CDR3 reads CASSESASASSGANVLTF. As DNA, the CDR3 is TGTGCCAGCAGTGAATCTGCTAGCGCTAGCTCTGGGGCCAACGTCCTGACTTTC.

This sequence joins TRBV10-3 and TRBJ2-3; D perhaps matches TRBD2 (6 bases). V gave up 4 bases and J gave up 4 bases, with 15 bases separating them. The CDR3 has 15 amino acids. Germline V CDR1 and CDR2: ENHRY, SYGVKD. The CDR3 sequence is CAISVLGGSADTQYF. CDR3 nucleotides: TGTGCCATCAGTGTCCTAGGAGGGAGTGCAGATACGCAGTATTTT.

V gene TRBV7-9 combines with J gene TRBJ2-3, with TRBD2 matching 7 bases. Losses at the gene ends were 10 bases for V and 4 bases for J; bases not matched to a gene: 2. The CDR3 runs 11 residues. Germline V CDR1 and CDR2: SEHNR, FQNEAQ (reference sequence). CDR3 DNA: TGTGCCATTGCGGGAGCAGATACGCAGTATTTT. Its translation is CAIAGADTQYF.

The chain employs TRBV28 and TRBJ2-7, with TRBD2 matching 8 bases. The length of the CDR3 is 14 residues. Germline V lookup: CDR1 MDHEN, CDR2 SYDVKM. The ends lost 2 bases at V and 4 bases at J; junction bases unmatched: 4. In DNA form, the CDR3 reads TGTGCCAGCAGTTTAAGCGGGAGCTTGTACGAGCAGTACTTC. This sequence encodes CASSLSGSLYEQYF.

This clone appeared a few times. The chain combines TRBV18 with TRBJ2-3, with D unclear. The CDR3 has 15 amino acids. CDR1 KGHSH and CDR2 LQKENI come from the germline V gene. V shed 0 bases and J shed 0 bases, with 7 bases lying between them. The CDR3 sequence is CASSPPTTSTDTQYF. Written as DNA, the CDR3 is TGTGCCAGCTCACCACCTACGACTAGCACAGATACGCAGTATTTT. Variable domain in full (rest from reference TRBV18 and TRBJ2-3): NAGVMQNPRHLVRRRGQEARLRCSPMKGHSHVYWYRQLPEEGLKFMVYLQKENIIDESGMPKERFSAEFPKEGPSILRIQQVVRGDSAAYFCASSPPTTSTDTQYFGPGTRLTVL.

V and J are TRBV30 and TRBJ1-5, with 7 bases identical to TRBD1. V dropped 2 bases and J dropped 7; count of bases not matched to a gene: 5. This CDR3 comprises 13 residues. Germline V gives CDR1 GTSNPN, CDR2 SVGIG (reference sequence). The CDR3 nucleotides read TGTGCCTGGAGTAACAGGGGTGGACAGCCCCAGCATTTT. It is translated as CAWSNRGGQPQHF.

The rearrangement joins TRBV18 to TRBJ1-1, with 8 bases matching TRBD1. CDR3 size: 14 residues. Trimming at V came to 3 bases and at J to 5 bases, leaving 5 bases not matched to a gene. Per germline, CDR1 KGHSH and CDR2 LQKENI. As DNA, the CDR3 is TGTGCCAGCTCACCGGGGGACAGGTGGACTGAAGCTTTCTTT. Its translation is CASSPGDRWTEAFF.

The V and J genes are TRBV5-1 and TRBJ2-2; 7 positions match TRBD2. The CDR3 loop spans 15 amino acids. Germline assignment: CDR1 SGHRS and CDR2 YFSETQ. The V gene end was trimmed by 4 bases and the J gene end by 6 bases; junction bases not matched to a gene: 9. CDR3 in DNA: TGCGCCAGCAGCATCCCTAGCGGAGGGGCCGGGGAGCTGTTTTTT. Amino acid sequence: CASSIPSGGAGELFF.

V is TRBV7-9 and J is TRBJ2-7; D is perhaps TRBD1 (6 bases). CDR1 and CDR2 (germline): SEHNR, FQNEAQ (reference sequence). The V end was cut by 1 base, the J end by 5 bases, with 15 bases between. The CDR3 has 15 amino acids. The CDR3 loop reads CASSLVGAASNEQYV. In DNA, the CDR3 is TGTGCCAGCAGCTTAGTGGGGGCGGCATCGAACGAGCAGTACGTC.

This clone showed up just a few times. V usage is TRBV29-1 and J usage is TRBJ1-1, with D possibly matching TRBD1 (6 bases). V lost 6 bases and J lost 2, with 16 bases in between. Germline CDR1 is SQVTM and CDR2 is ANQGSEA. This CDR3 contains 14 residues. The CDR3 loop reads CSVQGGVENTEAFF. CDR3 sequence (DNA): TGCAGCGTCCAAGGGGGGGTGGAAAACACTGAAGCTTTCTTT.

This clone showed up just a few times. The chain recombines TRBV30 with TRBJ2-5; TRBD2 matches 11 bases. The junction had 5 bases not matched to a gene; V was cut back by 3 bases and J by 5 bases. In germline, CDR1 is GTSNPN, CDR2 SVGIG (reference sequence). This CDR3 has 14 amino acids. In DNA, the CDR3 is TGTGCCTGGAGACCGACTAGCGGGATTGAGACCCAGTACTTC. Protein product: CAWRPTSGIETQYF.

V usage is TRBV30 and J usage is TRBJ2-7, with 7 bases that match TRBD1. The CDR3 runs to 13 residues. J was trimmed by 5 bases and V by 0 bases; bases with no gene match: 4. Per the germline V gene, CDR1 is GTSNPN and CDR2 is SVGIG (reference sequence). CDR3 sequence (DNA): TGTGCCTGGAGTGTACGGACAGGTCACGAGCAGTACTTC. This translates into CAWSVRTGHEQYF.

This clone was picked up a small number of times. The gene calls are TRBV7-2 and TRBJ2-1; TRBD2 matches at 10 bases. CDR3 length: 15 amino acids. Germline CDR1 and CDR2: SGHTA and FQGNSA. V gave up 6 bases and J gave up 14 bases; unmatched junction bases: 16. In DNA form, the CDR3 reads TGTGCCAGCAGACCCTGGACAGCGGGAGGGCCAACTGAGTTCTTC. It codes for CASRPWTAGGPTEFF.